A selection of T cell receptor beta chains follows, all from one sample in a study of cytomegalovirus exposure and HLA in healthy donors. The table came from immunoSEQ multiplex PCR; TCRdb's copy has only in-frame clones and leaves some out. The table lists fewer than 250,000 clones, around 80% of them singletons. Input material: PBMCs. These TCRs come from a man aged 35-49 years in good health and CMV-seropositive. Each CDR3 is given with its conserved first and last residue. D genes are given only for firm matches. Clone sizes are given selectively: once, few, many, or a class where the clone is expanded.

size	V	D	J	DNA	CDR3
.	TRBV7-6	.	TRBJ1-1	TGTGCCAGCAGCTTATTAGTGAACACTGAAGCTTTCTTT	CASSLLVNTEAFF
once	TRBV5-6	.	TRBJ2-7	TGTGCCAGCAGCCCTGTTGTCTCTACCTACGAGCAGTACTTC	CASSPVVSTYEQYF
.	TRBV4-3	.	TRBJ2-6	TGCGCCAGCAGCCAAGGAATCGCTGGGGCCAACGGCCTGACTTTC	CASSQGIAGANGLTF
.	TRBV19	.	TRBJ2-2	TGTGCCAGTAGTATGCGGGGAGTCCACACCGGGGAGCTGTTTTTT	CASSMRGVHTGELFF
once	TRBV9	TRBD2	TRBJ2-7	TGTGCCAGCAGCGTAGGGGGACGACTAGCGGGACGGCACGAGCAGTACTTC	CASSVGGRLAGRHEQYF
.	TRBV5-6	TRBD2	TRBJ2-3	TGTGCCAGCAGCGTACGGAAGGGACTAGCCTCCTATTTT	CASSVRKGLASYF
.	TRBV27	TRBD1	TRBJ2-3	TGTGCCACTATGATAGCAGGGGGCTCCACAGATACGCAGTATTTT	CATMIAGGSTDTQYF
.	TRBV7-2	.	TRBJ2-2	TGTGCCAGCAGCTTTGCGGCTGCCGGGGAGCTGTTTTTT	CASSFAAAGELFF
.	TRBV27	TRBD2	TRBJ2-7	TGTGCCAGCAGCGGGAGGCCCTCCTACGAGCAGTACTTC	CASSGRPSYEQYF
.	TRBV5-1	TRBD2	TRBJ2-1	TGCGCCAGCAGCTCCCTTGGACTAGCGGGAGACAATGAGCAGTTCTTC	CASSSLGLAGDNEQFF
.	TRBV2	.	TRBJ1-2	TGTGCCAGCAGTGAGGGGCAGGGGCGTTATGGCTACACCTTC	CASSEGQGRYGYTF
.	TRBV7-9	TRBD2	TRBJ2-1	TGTGCCAGCAGCTTAGTACTAGCGGGTGACAATGAGCAGTTCTTC	CASSLVLAGDNEQFF
.	TRBV30	.	TRBJ2-2	TGTGCTTCCTGGGGGCCCGGGGAGCTGTTTTTT	CASWGPGELFF
.	TRBV7-9	.	TRBJ2-5	TGTTCCAGCAGCCCCCGGCAGGGGTACTTC	CSSSPRQGYF
.	TRBV7-6	.	TRBJ1-1	TGTGCCAGCAGCTCTGCATCGGGATCGGAAGCTTTCTTT	CASSSASGSEAFF
.	TRBV18	.	TRBJ1-1	TGTGCCAGCTCACGGACTGACGGGGACACTGAAGCTTTCTTT	CASSRTDGDTEAFF